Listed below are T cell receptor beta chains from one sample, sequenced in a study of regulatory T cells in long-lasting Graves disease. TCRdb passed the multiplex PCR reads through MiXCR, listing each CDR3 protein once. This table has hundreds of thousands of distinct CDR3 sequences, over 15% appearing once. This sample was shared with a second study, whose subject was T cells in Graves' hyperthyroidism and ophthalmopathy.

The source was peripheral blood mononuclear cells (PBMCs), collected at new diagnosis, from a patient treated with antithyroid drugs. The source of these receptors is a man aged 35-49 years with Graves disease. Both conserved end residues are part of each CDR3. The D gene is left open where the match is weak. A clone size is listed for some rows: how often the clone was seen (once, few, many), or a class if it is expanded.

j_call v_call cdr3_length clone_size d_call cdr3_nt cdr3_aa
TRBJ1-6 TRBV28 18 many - TGTGCCAGCAGGGGAGAAGGGACACCAAGCTCCTATAATTCACCCCTCCACTTT CASRGEGTPSSYNSPLHF
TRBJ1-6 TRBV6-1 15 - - TGTGCCAGCAGCTCCTCCCAGGGGAGGGTTTCACCCCTCCACTTT CASSSSQGRVSPLHF
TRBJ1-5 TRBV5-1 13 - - TGCACCAGCAGCTTGGATGGAAATCAGCCCCAGCATTTT CTSSLDGNQPQHF
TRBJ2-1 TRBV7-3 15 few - TGTGCCAGCAGCCAAGGCAGGGGCTCCTACAATGAGCAGTTCTTC CASSQGRGSYNEQFF
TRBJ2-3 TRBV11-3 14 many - TGTGCCAGCAGCTTTGGGACTGTCACAGATACGCAGTATTTT CASSFGTVTDTQYF
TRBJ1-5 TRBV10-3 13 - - TGTGCCATCACCAGGGACAAAGATCAGCCCCAGCATTTT CAITRDKDQPQHF
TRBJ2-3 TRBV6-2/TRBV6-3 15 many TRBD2 TGTGCCAGCAGTTATAGCGGGGGGGCCGTAGATACGCAGTATTTT CASSYSGGAVDTQYF
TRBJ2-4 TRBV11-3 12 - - TGTGCCCACAGGCCACCCAAAAACATTCAGTACTTC CAHRPPKNIQYF
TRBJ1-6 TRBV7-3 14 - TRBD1 TGTGCCAGCAGCCAGGGACAGTTTAATTCACCCCTCCACTTT CASSQGQFNSPLHF
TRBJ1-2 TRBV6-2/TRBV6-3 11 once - TGTGCCGGCAGACAGTACTATGGCTACACCTTC CAGRQYYGYTF
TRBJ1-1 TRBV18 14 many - TGTGCCAGCTCACCCACACAGCTGAACACTGAAGCTTTCTTT CASSPTQLNTEAFF
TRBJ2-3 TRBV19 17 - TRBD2 TGTGCCAGTAGTACCAATCAACTAGCGGGGCGAACAGATACGCAGTATTTT CASSTNQLAGRTDTQYF
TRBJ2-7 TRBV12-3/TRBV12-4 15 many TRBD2 TGTGCCAGCAGTTCCTTAGCGGGGGGGCAATACGAGCAGTACTTC CASSSLAGGQYEQYF
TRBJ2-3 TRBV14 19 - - TGTGCCAGCAGCCAAGATCGGGTTGTTCAGGGATTGTGGGAAGATACGCAGTATTTT CASSQDRVVQGLWEDTQYF
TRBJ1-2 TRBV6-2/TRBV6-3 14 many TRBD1 TGTGCCAGCACCTTGTCGGGACAGAACTATGGCTACACCTTC CASTLSGQNYGYTF
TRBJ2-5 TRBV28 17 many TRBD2 TGTGCCAGCTCCCCGGGACTAGCGGGGGCTGGCCCAGAGACCCAGTACTTC CASSPGLAGAGPETQYF
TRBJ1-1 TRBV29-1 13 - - TGCAGCGTTCTTAGGCGCCTTTCGGATGAAGCTTTCTTT CSVLRRLSDEAFF
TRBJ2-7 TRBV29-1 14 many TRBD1 TGCAGCGTGATAGGGAGACAGGGCGCCCACGAGCAGTACTTC CSVIGRQGAHEQYF
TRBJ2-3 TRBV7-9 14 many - TGTGCCAGCAGCTGGGGACTTACCACAGATACGCAGTATTTT CASSWGLTTDTQYF
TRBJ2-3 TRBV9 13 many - TGTGCCAGCAGCGTAGGGCATCCAGATACGCAGTATTTT CASSVGHPDTQYF
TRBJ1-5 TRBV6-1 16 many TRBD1 TGTGCCAGCCGGGACAGGGCAGTATATAGCAATCAGCCCCAGCATTTT CASRDRAVYSNQPQHF
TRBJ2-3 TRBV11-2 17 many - TGTGCCAGCAGCAGCCAAGCGGGGGACAGAATCACAGATACGCAGTATTTT CASSSQAGDRITDTQYF
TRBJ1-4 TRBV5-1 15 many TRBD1 TGCGCCAGCAGCCTTGGGACAGGGCGGCATGAAAAACTGTTTTTT CASSLGTGRHEKLFF
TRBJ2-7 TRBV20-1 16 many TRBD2 TGCAGTGCCGAGAGCCTAGCGGGGGGGTATTTGTACGAGCAGTACTTC CSAESLAGGYLYEQYF
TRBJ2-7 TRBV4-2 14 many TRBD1 TGTGCCAGCAGCCAAGATGGGGCGGTCCGGGACAGTTACTTC CASSQDGAVRDSYF
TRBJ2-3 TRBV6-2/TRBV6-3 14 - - TGTGCCAGCAGCCCCCTTCCTAGCACAGATACGCAGTATTTT CASSPLPSTDTQYF
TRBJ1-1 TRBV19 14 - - TGTGCCAGTAGTATAGGAGGGGTGGGAACTGAAGCTTTCTTT CASSIGGVGTEAFF
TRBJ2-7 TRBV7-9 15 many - TGTGCCAGCAGCTTAGTAACTGGGCACCAATACGAGCAGTACTTC CASSLVTGHQYEQYF
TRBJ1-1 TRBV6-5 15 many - TGTGCCAGCAGTTACCCCCATCTTGTGAACACTGAAGCTTTCTTT CASSYPHLVNTEAFF
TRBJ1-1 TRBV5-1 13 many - TGCGCCAGCAGCTTTCCGGGTTCCCCTGAAGCTTTCTTT CASSFPGSPEAFF
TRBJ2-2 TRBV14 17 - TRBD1 TGTGCCAGCAGCCAAGAACTGGTGACAGGGTATACCGGGGAGCTGTTTTTT CASSQELVTGYTGELFF
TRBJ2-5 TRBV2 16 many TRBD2 TGTGCCAGCAGTGCTCAACTAGCGGGGGTCCAAGAGACCCAGTACTTC CASSAQLAGVQETQYF
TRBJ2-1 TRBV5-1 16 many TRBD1 TGCGCCAGCAGCACATCCCTGGGGACAGGCTACAATGAGCAGTTCTTC CASSTSLGTGYNEQFF
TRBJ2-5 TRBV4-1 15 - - TGCGCCAGCAGCCAAGTCTCTTGGTACCAAGAGACCCAGTACTTC CASSQVSWYQETQYF
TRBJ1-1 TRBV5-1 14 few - TGCGCCAGCAGCTTCCGGACAGCGAACACTGAAGCTTTCTTT CASSFRTANTEAFF
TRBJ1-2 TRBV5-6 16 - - TGTGCCAGCAGCCTGGGGGTACGGGACGCCCGCTATGGCTACACCTTC CASSLGVRDARYGYTF
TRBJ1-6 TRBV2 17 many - TGTGCCAGCAGGGCTTACAGGGCTCAAGGCTATAATTCACCCCTCCACTTT CASRAYRAQGYNSPLHF
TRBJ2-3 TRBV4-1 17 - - TGCGCCAGCAGCCAAGATTGGCGGGGTTATAGCACAGATACGCAGTATTTT CASSQDWRGYSTDTQYF
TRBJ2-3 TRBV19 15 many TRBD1 TGTGCCAGTACCAGGACAGGGCGTAGCACAGATACGCAGTATTTT CASTRTGRSTDTQYF
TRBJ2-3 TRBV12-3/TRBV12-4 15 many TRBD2 TGTGCCAGCAGTTTCGCCACTAGCGGCACAGATACGCAGTATTTT CASSFATSGTDTQYF
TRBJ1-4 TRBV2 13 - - TGTGCCAGCAAGGAGGCAACTAATGAAAAACTGTTTTTT CASKEATNEKLFF
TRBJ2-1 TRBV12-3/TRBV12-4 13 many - TGTGCCAGCATCCGCCCAGGGAACAATGAGCAGTTCTTC CASIRPGNNEQFF
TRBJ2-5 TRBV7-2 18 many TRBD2 TGTGCCAGCAGCTTAGGCGTAGCGGGGGGGAGGCTCCAAGAGACCCAGTACTTC CASSLGVAGGRLQETQYF
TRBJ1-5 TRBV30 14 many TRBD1 TGTGCCTGGAGTGTTCCAGGGGGTCATCAGCCCCAGCATTTT CAWSVPGGHQPQHF
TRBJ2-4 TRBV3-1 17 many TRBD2 TGTGCCAGCAGCCCACCCCCGGGGGGGCTAGCCAAAAACATTCAGTACTTC CASSPPPGGLAKNIQYF
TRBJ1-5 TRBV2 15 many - TGTGCCAGCAGTGTTGGGTACAGGGACAATCAGCCCCAGCATTTT CASSVGYRDNQPQHF
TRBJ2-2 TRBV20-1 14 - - TGCAGTGCTAGCTGGCCGGGGCAGGGCGGGGAGCTGTTTTTT CSASWPGQGGELFF
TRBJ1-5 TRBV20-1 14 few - TGCAGTGCTAGAACCGTCCCAAGCAATCAGCCCCAGCATTTT CSARTVPSNQPQHF
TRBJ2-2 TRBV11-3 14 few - TGTGCCAGCAGCTCGCAGGCAGCCACCGGGGAGCTGTTTTTT CASSSQAATGELFF
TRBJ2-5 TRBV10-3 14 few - TGTGCCATCAGGACCTACACAGTTCAAGAGACCCAGTACTTC CAIRTYTVQETQYF
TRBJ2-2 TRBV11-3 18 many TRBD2 TGTGCCAGCAGCTCGTCCTATAGCGGGGGATCATCCTGGGGGGAGCTGTTTTTT CASSSSYSGGSSWGELFF
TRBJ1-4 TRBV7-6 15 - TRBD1 TGTGCCAGCAGCTCCGCCGGGACAGGGGGGGAAAAACTGTTTTTT CASSSAGTGGEKLFF
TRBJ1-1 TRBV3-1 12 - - TGTGCCAGCAGCCGCCCTGGGGGCTCAGCTTTCTTT CASSRPGGSAFF
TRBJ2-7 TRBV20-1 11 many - TGCAGTGCTAGGATCTGGTACGAGCAGTACTTC CSARIWYEQYF
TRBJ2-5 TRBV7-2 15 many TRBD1 TGTGCCAGCAGTTTTGACAGGGGGCGGTGGGAGACCCAGTACTTC CASSFDRGRWETQYF